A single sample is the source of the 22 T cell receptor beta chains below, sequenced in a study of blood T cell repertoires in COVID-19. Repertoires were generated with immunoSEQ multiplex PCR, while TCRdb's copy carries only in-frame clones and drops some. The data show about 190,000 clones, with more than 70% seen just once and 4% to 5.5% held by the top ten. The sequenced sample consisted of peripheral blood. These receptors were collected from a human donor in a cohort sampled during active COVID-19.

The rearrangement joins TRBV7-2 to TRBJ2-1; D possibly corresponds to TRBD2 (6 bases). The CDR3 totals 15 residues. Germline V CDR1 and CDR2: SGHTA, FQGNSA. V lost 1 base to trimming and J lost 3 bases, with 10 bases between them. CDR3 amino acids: CASSLDSSGYNEQFF. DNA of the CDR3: TGTGCCAGCAGCTTAGATAGTAGCGGCTACAATGAGCAGTTCTTC.

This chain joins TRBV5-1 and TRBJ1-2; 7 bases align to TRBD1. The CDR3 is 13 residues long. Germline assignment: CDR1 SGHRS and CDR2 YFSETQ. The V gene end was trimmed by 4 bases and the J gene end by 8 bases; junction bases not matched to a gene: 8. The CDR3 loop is CASSVTGDLGYTF. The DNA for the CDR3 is TGCGCCAGCAGCGTAACAGGGGACCTCGGCTACACCTTC.

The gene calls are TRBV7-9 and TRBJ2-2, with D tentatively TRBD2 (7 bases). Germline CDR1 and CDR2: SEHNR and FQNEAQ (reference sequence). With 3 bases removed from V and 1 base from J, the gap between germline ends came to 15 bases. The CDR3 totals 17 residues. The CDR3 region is CASSFPIGGGNTGELFF. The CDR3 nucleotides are TGTGCCAGCAGCTTCCCCATAGGGGGGGGGAACACCGGGGAGCTGTTTTTT.

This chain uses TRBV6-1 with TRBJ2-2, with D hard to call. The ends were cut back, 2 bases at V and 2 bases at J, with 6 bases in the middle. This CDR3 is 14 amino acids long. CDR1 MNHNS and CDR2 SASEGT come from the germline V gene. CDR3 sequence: CASSEQANTGELFF. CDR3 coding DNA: TGTGCCAGCAGTGAACAGGCAAACACCGGGGAGCTGTTTTTT.

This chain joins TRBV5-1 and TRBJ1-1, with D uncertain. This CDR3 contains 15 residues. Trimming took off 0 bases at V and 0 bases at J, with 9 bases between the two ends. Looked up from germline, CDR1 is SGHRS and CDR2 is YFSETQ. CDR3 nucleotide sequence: TGCGCCAGCAGCTTGGCCGTGCGAATGAACACTGAAGCTTTCTTT. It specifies CASSLAVRMNTEAFF.

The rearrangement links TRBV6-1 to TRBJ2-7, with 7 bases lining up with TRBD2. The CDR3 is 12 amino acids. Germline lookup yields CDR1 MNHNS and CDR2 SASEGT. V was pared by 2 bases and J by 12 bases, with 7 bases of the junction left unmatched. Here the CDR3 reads CASSELVSGPYF. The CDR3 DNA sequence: TGTGCCAGCAGTGAACTGGTTAGCGGGCCGTACTTC.

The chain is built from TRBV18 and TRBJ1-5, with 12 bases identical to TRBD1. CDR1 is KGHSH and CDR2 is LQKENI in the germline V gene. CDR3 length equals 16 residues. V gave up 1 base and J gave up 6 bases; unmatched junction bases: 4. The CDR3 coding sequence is TGTGCCAGCTCACCACGGGGGACAGGGGGCGGTCAGCCCCAGCATTTT. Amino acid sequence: CASSPRGTGGGQPQHF.

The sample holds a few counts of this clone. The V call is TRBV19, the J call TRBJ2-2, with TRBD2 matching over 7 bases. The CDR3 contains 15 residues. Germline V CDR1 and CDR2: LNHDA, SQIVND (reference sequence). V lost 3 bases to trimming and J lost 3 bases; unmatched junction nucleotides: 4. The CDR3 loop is CASSMGRAYTGELFF. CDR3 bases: TGTGCCAGTAGTATGGGGAGGGCGTACACCGGGGAGCTGTTTTTT.

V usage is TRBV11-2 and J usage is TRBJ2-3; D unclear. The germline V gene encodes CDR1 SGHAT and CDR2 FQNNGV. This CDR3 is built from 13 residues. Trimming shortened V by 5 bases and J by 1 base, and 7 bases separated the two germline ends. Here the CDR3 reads CASSPPGTDTQYF. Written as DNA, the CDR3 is TGTGCCAGCAGCCCCCCCGGCACAGATACGCAGTATTTT. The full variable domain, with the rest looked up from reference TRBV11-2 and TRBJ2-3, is EAGVAQSPRYKIIEKRQSVAFWCNPISGHATLYWYQQILGQGPKLLIQFQNNGVVDDSQLPKDRFSAERLKGVDSTLKIQPAKLEDSAVYLCASSPPGTDTQYFGPGTRLTVL.

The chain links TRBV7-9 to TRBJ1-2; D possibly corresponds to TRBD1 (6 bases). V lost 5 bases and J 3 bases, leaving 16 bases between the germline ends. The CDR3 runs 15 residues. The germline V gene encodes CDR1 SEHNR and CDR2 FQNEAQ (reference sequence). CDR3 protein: CASSPGPGADYGYTF. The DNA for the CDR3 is TGTGCCAGCAGCCCGGGACCAGGGGCGGACTATGGCTACACCTTC.

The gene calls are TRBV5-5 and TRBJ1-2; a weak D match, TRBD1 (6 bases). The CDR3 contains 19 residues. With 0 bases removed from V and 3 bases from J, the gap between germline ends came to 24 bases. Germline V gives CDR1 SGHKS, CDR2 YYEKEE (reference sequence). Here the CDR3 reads CASSLEIFQGTRGDYGYTF. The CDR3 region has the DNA TGTGCCAGCAGCTTGGAGATTTTTCAGGGGACGAGGGGAGACTATGGCTACACCTTC. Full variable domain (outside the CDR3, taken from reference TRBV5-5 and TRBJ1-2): DAGVTQSPTHLIKTRGQQVTLRCSPISGHKSVSWYQQVLGQGPQFIFQYYEKEERGRGNFPDRFSARQFPNYSSELNVNALLLGDSALYLCASSLEIFQGTRGDYGYTFGSGTRLTVV.

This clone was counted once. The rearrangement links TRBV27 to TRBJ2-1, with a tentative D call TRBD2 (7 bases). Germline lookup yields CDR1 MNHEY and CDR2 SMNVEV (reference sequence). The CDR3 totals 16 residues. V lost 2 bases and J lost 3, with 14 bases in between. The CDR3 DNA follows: TGTGCCAGCAGTTTACTAGCGGAGGGGGGCTACAATGAGCAGTTCTTC. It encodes CASSLLAEGGYNEQFF.

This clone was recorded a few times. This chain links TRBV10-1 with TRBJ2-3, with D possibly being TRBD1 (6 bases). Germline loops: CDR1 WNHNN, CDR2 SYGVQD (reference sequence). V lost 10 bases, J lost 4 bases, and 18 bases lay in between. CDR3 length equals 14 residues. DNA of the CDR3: TGCGCCACCCAGAGAGGGCAGGGGCCAGATACGCAGTATTTT. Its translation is CATQRGQGPDTQYF.

Here the CDR3 reads CASSLTGYETQYF. In nucleotides, the CDR3 is TGTGCCAGCAGTCTTACAGGGTACGAGACCCAGTACTTC. The chain links TRBV12-3 or TRBV12-4 to TRBJ2-5; a possible D gene is TRBD1 (6 bases). V was clipped by 5 bases and J by 5 bases, with 12 bases between them. The CDR3 is 13 amino acids.

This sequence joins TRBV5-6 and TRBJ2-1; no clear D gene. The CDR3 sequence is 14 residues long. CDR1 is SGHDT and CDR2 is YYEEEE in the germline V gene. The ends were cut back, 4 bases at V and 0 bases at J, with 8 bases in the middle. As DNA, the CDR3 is TGTGCCAGCAGCCTGAGCTCCTCCTACAATGAGCAGTTCTTC. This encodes CASSLSSSYNEQFF. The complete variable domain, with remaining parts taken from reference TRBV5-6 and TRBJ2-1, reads DAGVTQSPTHLIKTRGQQVTLRCSPKSGHDTVSWYQQALGQGPQFIFQYYEEEERQRGNFPDRFSGHQFPNYSSELNVNALLLGDSALYLCASSLSSSYNEQFFGPGTRLTVL.

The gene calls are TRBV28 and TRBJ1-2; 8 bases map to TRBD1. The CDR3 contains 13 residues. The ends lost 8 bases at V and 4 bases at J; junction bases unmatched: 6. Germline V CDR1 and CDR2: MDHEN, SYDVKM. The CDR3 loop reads CASRRGPSYGYTF. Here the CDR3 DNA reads TGTGCCAGCCGCAGGGGGCCCTCCTATGGCTACACCTTC.

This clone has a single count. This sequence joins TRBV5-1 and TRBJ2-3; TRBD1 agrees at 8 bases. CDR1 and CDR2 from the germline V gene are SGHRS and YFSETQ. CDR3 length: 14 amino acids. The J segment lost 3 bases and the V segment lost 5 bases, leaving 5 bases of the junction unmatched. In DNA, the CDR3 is TGCGCCAGCAGAACGACAGGGGCGACAGATACGCAGTATTTT. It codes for CASRTTGATDTQYF. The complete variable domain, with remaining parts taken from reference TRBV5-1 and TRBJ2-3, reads KAGVTQTPRYLIKTRGQQVTLSCSPISGHRSVSWYQQTPGQGLQFLFEYFSETQRNKGNFPGRFSGRQFSNSRSEMNVSTLELGDSALYLCASRTTGATDTQYFGPGTRLTVL.

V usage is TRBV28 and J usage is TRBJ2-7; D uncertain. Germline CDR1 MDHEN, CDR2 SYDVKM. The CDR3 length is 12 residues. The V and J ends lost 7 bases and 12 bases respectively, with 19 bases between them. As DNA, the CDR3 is TGTGCCAGCACCCCTACCCCCGAAAGCATGTACTTC. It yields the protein CASTPTPESMYF.

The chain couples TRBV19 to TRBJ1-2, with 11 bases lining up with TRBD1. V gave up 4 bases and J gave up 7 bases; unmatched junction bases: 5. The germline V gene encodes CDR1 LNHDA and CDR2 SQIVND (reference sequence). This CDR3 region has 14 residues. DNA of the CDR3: TGTGCCAGTAGTACCCAAGGACAGGGGGCTGGCTACACCTTC. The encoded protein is CASSTQGQGAGYTF.

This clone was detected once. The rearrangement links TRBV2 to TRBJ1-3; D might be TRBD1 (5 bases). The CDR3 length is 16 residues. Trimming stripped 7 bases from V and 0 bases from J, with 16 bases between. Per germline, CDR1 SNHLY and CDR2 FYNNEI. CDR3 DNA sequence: TGTGCCAGCATCCGGGGGTTCGTAAGCTCTGGAAACACCATATATTTT. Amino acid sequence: CASIRGFVSSGNTIYF. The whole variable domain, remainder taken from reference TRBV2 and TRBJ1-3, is EPEVTQTPSHQVTQMGQEVILRCVPISNHLYFYWYRQILGQKVEFLVSFYNNEISEKSEIFDDQFSVERPDGSNFTLKIRSTKLEDSAMYFCASIRGFVSSGNTIYFGEGSWLTVV.

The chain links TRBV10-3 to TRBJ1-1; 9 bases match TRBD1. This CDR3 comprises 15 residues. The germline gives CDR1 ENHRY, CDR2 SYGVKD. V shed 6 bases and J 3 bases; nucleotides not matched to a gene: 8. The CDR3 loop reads CAISTTGTGYTEAFF. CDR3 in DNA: TGTGCCATCAGCACAACCGGGACAGGGTACACTGAAGCTTTCTTT.

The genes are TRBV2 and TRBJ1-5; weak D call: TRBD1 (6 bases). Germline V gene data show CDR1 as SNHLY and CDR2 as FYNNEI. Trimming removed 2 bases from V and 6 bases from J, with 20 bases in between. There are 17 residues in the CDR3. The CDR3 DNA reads TGTGCCAGCAGTGAATTGAGTACAGGGATCAACCTTCAGCCCCAGCATTTT. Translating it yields CASSELSTGINLQPQHF.